This TCR beta chain was retrieved from a study of blood T cell repertoires in COVID-19. Clones were sequenced by immunoSEQ multiplex PCR, and TCRdb holds only the in-frame ones, with some missing. Of 290,000 or so clones in the sample, about 89% were seen once. Those enrolled, adults aged roughly 18 to 89 years, came from about 24 US areas. Participants were placed into cohorts based on the clinical history they reported. Germline-derived CDR1 and CDR2 are ENHRY and SYGVKD. The length of the CDR3 is 15 residues. The V gene lost 2 bases and the J gene lost 10 bases, with 20 bases spanning the gap. Sequencing was carried out using PBMCs or T cells enriched from blood (not recorded which). This TCR came from a woman aged 18-35 years who had recovered from COVID-19. The chain combines TRBV10-3 with TRBJ1-2; tentatively, D is TRBD1 (5 bases). CDR3 loop: CAISEREGNRNDYTF. Here the CDR3 DNA reads TGTGCCATCAGTGAGAGGGAGGGGAACAGGAACGACTACACCTTC.